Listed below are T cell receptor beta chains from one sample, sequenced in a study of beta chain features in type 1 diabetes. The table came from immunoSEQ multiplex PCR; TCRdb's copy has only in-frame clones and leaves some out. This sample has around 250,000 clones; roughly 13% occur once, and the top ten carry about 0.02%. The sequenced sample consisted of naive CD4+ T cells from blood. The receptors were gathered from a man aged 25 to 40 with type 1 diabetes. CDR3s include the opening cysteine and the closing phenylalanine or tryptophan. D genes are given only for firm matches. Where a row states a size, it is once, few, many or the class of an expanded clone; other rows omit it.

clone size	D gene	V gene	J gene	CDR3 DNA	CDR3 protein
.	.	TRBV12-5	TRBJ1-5	TGTGCTAGTGGTTTGACTGTTCAGCCCCAGCATTTT	CASGLTVQPQHF
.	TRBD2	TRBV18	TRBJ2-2	TGTGCCAGCTCACTATTGGGACTATCTCCCGCGAACACCGGGGAGCTGTTTTTT	CASSLLGLSPANTGELFF
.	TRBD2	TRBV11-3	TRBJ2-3	TGTGCCAGCAGCTTAGCCGGGACTAGCCCAGATACGCAGTATTTT	CASSLAGTSPDTQYF
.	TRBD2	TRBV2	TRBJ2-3	TGTGCCAGCAGTCAAGAGACTAGCGGGAGGGCCCGGTCGCAGTATTTT	CASSQETSGRARSQYF
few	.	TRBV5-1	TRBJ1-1	TGCGCCAGCAGCTTGGGGCAGGGGATGACTGAAGCTTTCTTT	CASSLGQGMTEAFF
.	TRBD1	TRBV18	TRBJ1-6	TGTGCCAGCTCATCCGGGACAGGGAATGTTAATTCACCCCTCCACTTT	CASSSGTGNVNSPLHF
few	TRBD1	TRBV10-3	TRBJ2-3	TGTGCCATCAAGGTCGGGACAGGGTATTCTTCGCAGTATTTT	CAIKVGTGYSSQYF
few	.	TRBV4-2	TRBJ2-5	TGTGCCAGCAGCCAAGCTCAGGGGCAAGAGACCCAGTACTTC	CASSQAQGQETQYF
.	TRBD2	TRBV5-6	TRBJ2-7	TGTGCCAGCAGCTTTCCAGCGGGAGGGTTGCAGCAGTACTTC	CASSFPAGGLQQYF
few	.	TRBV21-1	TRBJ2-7	TGTGCCAGCAGCAAAGCACCGGGATCACGGTGTGGCGAGCAGTACTTC	CASSKAPGSRCGEQYF
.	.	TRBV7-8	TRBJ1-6	TGTGCCAGCAGCTTAACCGACTTTCACCTCCACTTT	CASSLTDFHLHF
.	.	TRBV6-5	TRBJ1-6	TGTGCCAGCAGTTACTCGGAGCGGGGCGGTTCACCCCTCCACTTT	CASSYSERGGSPLHF
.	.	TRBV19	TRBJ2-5	TGTGCCAGTAGTGCTCGGGGATCAGAGACCCAGTACTTC	CASSARGSETQYF
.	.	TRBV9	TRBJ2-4	TGTGCCAGCAGCGTAGGTCCACTCTTCAAAAACATTCAGTACTTC	CASSVGPLFKNIQYF
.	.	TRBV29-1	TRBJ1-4	TGCAGCGTGGAACAGGGCCGGGAACTGTTTTTT	CSVEQGRELFF
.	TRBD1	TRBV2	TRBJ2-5	TGTGCCAGCCGAGGGACAGGGGTAGAGACCCAGTACTTC	CASRGTGVETQYF
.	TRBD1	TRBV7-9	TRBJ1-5	TGTGCCAGCAGCACAGGGGGATTTGGCAATCAGCCCCAGCATTTT	CASSTGGFGNQPQHF
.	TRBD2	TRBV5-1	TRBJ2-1	TGCGCCAGCAGCTCGGACAGCGGGAGTATCGGTGAGCAGTTCTTC	CASSSDSGSIGEQFF
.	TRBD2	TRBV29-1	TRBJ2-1	TGCAGCGTGAAACCTAGCGGGAGCTCCTACAATGAGCAGTTCTTC	CSVKPSGSSYNEQFF
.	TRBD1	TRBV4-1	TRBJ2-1	TGCGCCAGCAGCGGGGACAGGGGTCGGCACAATGAGCAGTTCTTC	CASSGDRGRHNEQFF
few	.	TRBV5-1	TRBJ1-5	TGCGCCAGCAGCCTGCGGACAGATCAGCCCCAGCATTTT	CASSLRTDQPQHF
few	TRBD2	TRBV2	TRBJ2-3	TGTGCCAGTATCCCCGGACTAGCAGCAGATACGCAGTATTTT	CASIPGLAADTQYF
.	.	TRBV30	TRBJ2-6	TGTGCCTGGAGCGCCGAGAGCTCTGGGGCCAACGTCCTGACTTTC	CAWSAESSGANVLTF
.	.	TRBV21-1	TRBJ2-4	TGTGCCAGCAGCAAGGACGGCGGGAACATTCAGTACTTC	CASSKDGGNIQYF
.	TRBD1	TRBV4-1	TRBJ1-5	TGCGCCAGCAGCCAATGGCCCCGGGACAGGGGGCGGGAAAGCAATCAGCCCCAGCATTTT	CASSQWPRDRGRESNQPQHF
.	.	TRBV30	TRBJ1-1	TGTGCCTGGGCCCCGGGGGTGGTTAACACTGAAGCTTTCTTT	CAWAPGVVNTEAFF
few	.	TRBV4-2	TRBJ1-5	TGTGCCAGCAGCCAAGATGGGGGCAGCAATCAGCCCCAGCATTTT	CASSQDGGSNQPQHF
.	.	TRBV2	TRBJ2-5	TGTGCCAGCAGTGGGCGGGAGACCCAGTACTTC	CASSGRETQYF
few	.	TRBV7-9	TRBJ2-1	TGTGCCAGCAGCCCTCAGAGACGAGGGTTTTGGAATGAGCAGTTCTTC	CASSPQRRGFWNEQFF
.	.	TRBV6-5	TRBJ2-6	TGTGCCAGCAGCCAGGGGGGGGCCAACGTCCTGACTTTC	CASSQGGANVLTF
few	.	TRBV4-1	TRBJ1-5	TGCGCCAGCAGCCTCTCGGGGATCTGGAATCAGCCCCAGCATTTT	CASSLSGIWNQPQHF
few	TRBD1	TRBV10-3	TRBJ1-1	TGTGCCATCAGAGACAGGGGTGAGAACACTGAAGCTTTCTTT	CAIRDRGENTEAFF
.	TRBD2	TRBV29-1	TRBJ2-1	TGCAGCGTTGTGGGCAGGGTACGGACTAGCTCCTACAATGAGCAGTTCTTC	CSVVGRVRTSSYNEQFF
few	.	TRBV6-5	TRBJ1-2	TGTGCCAGCAGTTACGCCAGAGAGGGCGCCTATGGCTACACCTTC	CASSYAREGAYGYTF
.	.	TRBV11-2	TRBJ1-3	TGTGCCAGCAGCTTAGAAGGGGTCTCTGGAAACACCATATATTTT	CASSLEGVSGNTIYF
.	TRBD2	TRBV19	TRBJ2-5	TGTGCCAGTAGAAGGACTAGCGGGGACGAGACCCAGTACTTC	CASRRTSGDETQYF
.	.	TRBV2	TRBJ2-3	TGTGCCAGCAGTCTCACTACAGATACGCAGTATTTT	CASSLTTDTQYF
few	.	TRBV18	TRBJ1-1	TGTGCCAGCACGGGGATGAACACTGAAGCTTTCTTT	CASTGMNTEAFF
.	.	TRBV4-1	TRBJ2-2	TGCGCCAGCAGCCAAGAGAGGAGTCCGAACACCGGGGAGCTGTTTTTT	CASSQERSPNTGELFF
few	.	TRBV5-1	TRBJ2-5	TGCGCCAGCAGCTTCCGGGGCCAAGAGACCCAGTACTTC	CASSFRGQETQYF
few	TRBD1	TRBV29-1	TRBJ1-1	TGCAGCGTGGATAGGGGGCCGACTGAAGCTTTCTTT	CSVDRGPTEAFF
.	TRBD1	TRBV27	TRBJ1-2	TGTGCCAGCAGTTCCGGTCGACAGGGGGTTAGCTACACCTTC	CASSSGRQGVSYTF
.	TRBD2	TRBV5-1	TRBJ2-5	TGCGCCAGCAGCCAGGGGACTAGCAAAGAGACCCAGTACTTC	CASSQGTSKETQYF
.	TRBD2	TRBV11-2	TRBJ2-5	TGTGCCAGCAGCTTAGTGCGGGGGGTACTAGAGACCCAGTACTTC	CASSLVRGVLETQYF
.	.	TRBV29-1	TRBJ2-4	TGCAGCGTTGCCCGGACAGAAAACATTCAGTACTTC	CSVARTENIQYF
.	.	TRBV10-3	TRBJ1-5	TGTGCCATTCAACCAGGGGCCGGTCGGGCCCAGCATTTT	CAIQPGAGRAQHF
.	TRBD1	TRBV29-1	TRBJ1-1	TGCAGTCACGGGACAGGGGAAAGGGCTTTCTTT	CSHGTGERAFF
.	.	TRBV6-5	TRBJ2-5	TGTGCCAGCAGTTACGGGTCTAGCCCGAGTGGAGAGACCCAGTACTTC	CASSYGSSPSGETQYF
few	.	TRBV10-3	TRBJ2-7	TGTGCCATCAGTGAGTCTGCTGCCGGCTACGAGCAGTACTTC	CAISESAAGYEQYF
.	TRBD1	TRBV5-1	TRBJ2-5	TGCGCCAGCAGCATGACAGGGCAGGAGACCCAGTACTTC	CASSMTGQETQYF
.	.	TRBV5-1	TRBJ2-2	TGCGCCAGCAGCGGTAACACAGGGTCCGCGAACACCGGGGAGCTGTTTTTT	CASSGNTGSANTGELFF
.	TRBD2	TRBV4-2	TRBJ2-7	TGTGCCAGCAGCCAGGATACCGGGACTAGCGGGAGGGATTCCTACGAGCAGTACTTC	CASSQDTGTSGRDSYEQYF
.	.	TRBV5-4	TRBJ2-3	TGTGCCAGCAGCCAGCCTCTAGGACTTCTGAGCACAGATACGCAGTATTTT	CASSQPLGLLSTDTQYF
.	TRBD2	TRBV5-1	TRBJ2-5	TGCGCCAGCAGCTTGGATGCAGCGGGAGCCTCAGAGACCCAGTACTTC	CASSLDAAGASETQYF
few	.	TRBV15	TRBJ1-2	TGTGCCACCAGCAGGACAGCATCTAACTATGGCTACACCTTC	CATSRTASNYGYTF
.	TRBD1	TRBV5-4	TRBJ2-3	TGTGCCAGTAGAGAAGGGACAGAGAGCACAGATACGCAGTATTTT	CASREGTESTDTQYF
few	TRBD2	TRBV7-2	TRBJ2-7	TGTGCCAGCAGCCCACTAGCGGGCCACCACGAGCAGTACTTC	CASSPLAGHHEQYF
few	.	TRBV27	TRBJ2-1	TGTGCCAGTGGGCTAGCTTACTACAATGAGCAGTTCTTC	CASGLAYYNEQFF